The TCR beta chain under discussion was sequenced for a study of T cells in localized non-small cell lung cancer (dated by TCRdb to the early 2020s). About the full investigation: The study analyzed T cell repertoires of 200 to 250 early-stage NSCLC patients, comparing tumors and uninvolved tumor-adjacent lungs. All 240 or so NSCLC patients in the cohort were treatment-naive and had localized lung tumors that were resected. Of the NSCLC patients, around 130 were male and about a hundred were female, and the mean age was approximately 69 years.

Measured from the cysteine to the phenylalanine, the CDR3 is 14 residues long. Of the read, only the CDR3 DNA is kept; its 42 bases are in frame from base 1. V gives up 3 bases and J gives up 11 bases, and the segment between their germline ends measures 17 bases. According to the germline V gene (reference sequence), CDR1 reads LNHDA and CDR2 reads SQIVND. General findings and caveats noted by the study authors: Since the design was exploratory, TCR variables were selected using unadjusted p-values with no false-discovery rate correction. Longer overall survival was associated with higher blood T cell density, whereas shorter survival was associated with higher adjacent-lung clonality. Uninvolved tumor-adjacent lung showed the highest T cell clonality, higher than tumor, which suggests more focused antigenic responses in the uninvolved tumor-adjacent lung. Because multi-region tumor sequencing was not done, intratumor heterogeneity could not be ruled out. Of the top 100 tumor clones, a median of roughly 53 were detected in paired uninvolved adjacent lung; about 26 were also among that lung's top 100.

TCR beta CDR3 regions were sequenced from DNA using the immunoSEQ Assay. For the original study's pipeline: To compute T cell density, TCR beta template counts were normalized to usable DNA, which was estimated by amplifying housekeeping genes. The preseqR package was used to estimate richness by extrapolating to 400,000 templates for PBMC samples and to 120,000 templates for tissue samples. Clonality was defined as one minus Pielou's evenness. Tissue-enriched TCRs were identified through differential abundance testing performed on productive amino-acid clonotypes, with a minimum total count of 5 and an alpha of 0.1. Repertoire overlap between compartments was quantified with the Jaccard Index and Morisita Overlap Index. TCR beta CDR3s were clustered by GLIPH together with public tetramer-defined viral CDR3s, and at least three viral sequences plus V-gene enrichment were required for viral motifs. This is the immuneACCESS table as TCRdb keeps it, with only in-frame sequences that have V and J called. A part of the clones is gone; compared with another copy, unresolved V genes explain less than half, and the rest is unexplained. V and J calls and clone size come straight from that table; D and trimming were deduced from the DNA. Recorded for this sample are 30,000 to 40,000 clones; roughly four fifths of them occurred a single time. Of the sample, roughly 17% falls within the top ten clones.

At diagnosis, peripheral blood, uninvolved tumor-adjacent lung and tumor were collected and were preserved as a mix of fresh-frozen and FFPE material. For TCR repertoire profiling, the blood samples were analyzed as peripheral blood mononuclear cells. This clone turned up a few times. The target of this receptor is not known. No base quality information exists; no much larger clone differs at one position. This clonotype was sampled from a male donor aged 60 or over with stage III squamous cell lung carcinoma. The rearranged segments are TRBV19 and TRBJ1-5; the D gene cannot be resolved reliably. This specimen was peripheral blood, taken before any cancer treatment. Here the CDR3 is given as CASSIQDGGRAQHF. In nucleotides, the sequence is TGTGCCAGTAGTATCCAGGACGGTGGTAGAGCCCAGCATTTT.